The 18 T cell receptor beta chains presented below share a single source sample, sequenced in a study of vaccination and CD4 T cells after COVID-19 (dated by TCRdb to the early 2020s). Receptor libraries were prepared by PCR. Sequencing used an Illumina iSeq 100. At the Johns Hopkins FTIC core, DNA from the cultured CD4+ T cells underwent TCR sequencing with the Oncomine TCR Beta short-read assay. Using fastp trimming at Q25 and MiXCR clonotype assembly, TCRdb reanalyzed the public sequencing data and kept in-frame beta chains. Records with the same CDR3 protein are collapsed into one entry carrying the most frequent genes and DNA. The sample table contains approximately 2,500 distinct CDR3 sequences; only one count was recorded for around 24% of them. In total, the top ten clones hold 55% to 70% of the sample. What these receptors recognize is not known. Interpreted using the paper, the treatment or condition label stands for: roughly 11-day PBMC culture with coronavirus spike peptide pools or control peptides (ViraFEST assay). CD4+ T cells from unexposed donors were collected before the COVID-19 pandemic (2011-2018).

The sequenced sample consisted of CD4+ T cells from blood, cultured in vitro. These receptors all stem from a human donor in good health.

The gene calls are TRBV7-8 and TRBJ2-7; no firm D call. CDR3 size: 11 residues. Germline CDR1 and CDR2: SGHVS and FQNEAQ. With 5 bases removed from V and 4 bases from J, the gap between germline ends came to 6 bases. Here the CDR3 DNA reads TGTGCCAGCAGCCTCACTTACGAGCAGTACTTC. Amino acids: CASSLTYEQYF.

This sequence joins TRBV19 and TRBJ1-1, with 8 bases that match TRBD1. This CDR3 is 15 amino acids long. V shed 7 bases and J 4 bases; nucleotides not matched to a gene: 11. Germline lookup yields CDR1 LNHDA and CDR2 SQIVND (reference sequence). The CDR3 sequence: CASNAPGGAFTEAFF. DNA of the CDR3: TGTGCCAGTAACGCCCCAGGGGGCGCGTTCACTGAAGCTTTCTTT.

V gene TRBV5-1 combines with J gene TRBJ2-5; perhaps TRBD2 as D (5 bases). Germline lookup yields CDR1 SGHRS and CDR2 YFSETQ. The CDR3 loop spans 13 amino acids. Trimming removed 0 bases from V and 5 bases from J, with 8 bases in between. CDR3 DNA sequence: TGCGCCAGCAGCTTGGAAGCGGTCGAGACCCAGTACTTC. Translated: CASSLEAVETQYF. Drawing the rest from reference TRBV5-1 and TRBJ2-5, the complete variable domain is KAGVTQTPRYLIKTRGQQVTLSCSPISGHRSVSWYQQTPGQGLQFLFEYFSETQRNKGNFPGRFSGRQFSNSRSEMNVSTLELGDSALYLCASSLEAVETQYFGPGTRLLVL.

CDR3 sequence (DNA): TGTGCCATCGGGCAGGGATATGAAAACACCATATATTTT. It is translated as CAIGQGYENTIYF. The J gene is TRBJ1-3, the V gene TRBV10-3; possible D gene TRBD1, 5 bases. Between the trimmed V and J ends, which lost 8 bases and 6 bases, there was a span of 14 bases. In germline, CDR1 is ENHRY, CDR2 SYGVKD. This CDR3 comprises 13 residues.

This clonotype showed up just a few times. This rearrangement joins TRBV6-5 to TRBJ1-1, with D uncertain. The V gene lost 0 bases and the J gene lost 0 bases, with 8 bases spanning the gap. In germline, CDR1 is MNHEY, CDR2 SVGAGI. CDR3 length equals 15 residues. The CDR3 coding sequence is TGTGCCAGCAGTTACTCCTCGTGGGTGAACACTGAAGCTTTCTTT. It codes for CASSYSSWVNTEAFF.

J is TRBJ2-7 and V is TRBV7-2, with 10 bases identical to TRBD2. J was trimmed by 2 bases and V by 5 bases; bases with no gene match: 3. Germline CDR1 reads SGHTA; CDR2 reads FQGNSA. The CDR3 covers 14 residues. This chain's CDR3 is CASSGLAAPYEQYF. In DNA form, the CDR3 reads TGTGCCAGCAGCGGACTAGCGGCTCCCTACGAGCAGTACTTC.

This clonotype was seen only a few times. The gene calls are TRBV6-1 and TRBJ2-6; 7 bases align to TRBD2. CDR3 size: 15 residues. With V trimmed by 4 bases and J by 2 bases, 2 bases remained unmatched. The germline gives CDR1 MNHNS, CDR2 SASEGT. CDR3 loop: CASSGGGAGANVLTF. CDR3 nucleotides: TGTGCCAGCAGTGGGGGGGGGGCTGGGGCCAACGTCCTGACTTTC.

The V gene is TRBV6-1, the J gene TRBJ2-1; weak D call: TRBD2 (6 bases). The CDR3 is 16 amino acids. The germline V and J ends were trimmed by 6 bases and 0 bases, with 15 bases remaining between them. The germline V gene encodes CDR1 MNHNS and CDR2 SASEGT. The CDR3 spells CASSPPQAGSYNEQFF. For the CDR3, the DNA is TGTGCCAGCAGCCCTCCCCAAGCGGGCTCCTACAATGAGCAGTTCTTC.

The chain employs TRBV4-1 and TRBJ2-1; D possibly corresponds to TRBD2 (6 bases). This CDR3 spans 15 amino acids. The V gene lost 4 bases and the J gene lost 4 bases, with 14 bases spanning the gap. Germline V gene sequence: CDR1 MGHRA, CDR2 YSYEKL. DNA of the CDR3: TGCGCCAGCAGCCCCCGGGACTTACTGTACAATGAGCAGTTCTTC. Encoded protein: CASSPRDLLYNEQFF.

This clonotype was counted only a few times. The V call is TRBV6-2 or TRBV6-3, the J call TRBJ2-5, with a tentative D call TRBD1 (6 bases). There are 19 residues in the CDR3. V was cut by 2 bases and J by 5 bases, with 27 bases left in between. Germline values: CDR1 MNHEY, CDR2 SVGEGT. CDR3 protein: CASSYIMSQRDRSSETQYF. The CDR3 nucleotides are TGTGCCAGCAGTTACATAATGTCACAGCGAGACAGGTCGTCGGAGACCCAGTACTTC.

The chain couples TRBV30 to TRBJ1-4; 8 bases line up with TRBD1. Germline CDR1 is GTSNPN and CDR2 is SVGIG (reference sequence). The CDR3 consists of 12 residues. V shed 2 bases, J shed 8 bases, and the junction held 1 base outside the gene matches. CDR3 in DNA: TGTGCCTGGAGTCGACAGGGGGAAAAACTGTTTTTT. Residues: CAWSRQGEKLFF.

The chain employs TRBV30 and TRBJ2-7; TRBD1 matches at 9 bases. Germline V gene data show CDR1 as GTSNPN and CDR2 as SVGIG (reference sequence). V trimming: 5 bases; J trimming: 6 bases; junction bases outside the gene matches: 11. This CDR3 has 14 residues. CDR3 bases: TGTGCCTGGGCTCAACAGGGGGCCATTGGCGAGCAGTACTTC. This translates into CAWAQQGAIGEQYF.

There are a few counts of this clonotype. CDR3 sequence (DNA): TGCAGTGCTCCGGGACAGGGGGCGAACACCGGGGAGCTGTTTTTT. It specifies CSAPGQGANTGELFF. This chain links TRBV20-1 with TRBJ2-2, with 11 bases aligning to TRBD1. The junction had 2 bases not matched to a gene; V was cut back by 5 bases and J by 0 bases. Per the germline V gene, CDR1 is DFQATT and CDR2 is SNEGSKA (reference sequence). CDR3 length equals 15 residues.

There are a few counts of this clonotype. V usage is TRBV23-1 and J usage is TRBJ1-1, with no clear D. TRBV23-1 is labeled an ORF, and its function is uncertain. The V and J ends lost 6 bases and 7 bases respectively, with 9 bases between them. The CDR3 spans 11 residues. CDR3 bases: TGCGCCAGCAGGACCCTGAATGAAGCTTTCTTT. This sequence encodes CASRTLNEAFF.

This clonotype has a handful of counts. This sequence joins TRBV20-1 and TRBJ1-1, with D unresolved. With 1 base removed from V and 4 bases from J, the gap between germline ends came to 13 bases. In germline, CDR1 is DFQATT, CDR2 SNEGSKA (reference sequence). The CDR3 is 14 amino acids. CDR3 nucleotides: TGCAGTGCTAGAGTACCGGGGAGGAGCACTGAAGCTTTCTTT. This translates into CSARVPGRSTEAFF.

The chain recombines TRBV2 with TRBJ2-7; D is possibly TRBD1 or TRBD2 (6 bases each). Germline-derived CDR1 and CDR2 are SNHLY and FYNNEI. CDR3 size: 15 residues. Deletions cut 1 base from V and 7 bases from J, with 17 bases between. This chain's CDR3 is CASSEGRGDRGEQYF. The CDR3 DNA sequence: TGTGCCAGCAGTGAAGGGAGGGGGGACCGGGGAGAGCAGTACTTC.

The rearrangement links TRBV3-1 to TRBJ2-7, with D unresolved. Germline V CDR1 and CDR2: LGHDT, YNNKEL (reference sequence). With 1 base removed from V and 2 bases from J, the gap between germline ends came to 0 bases. CDR3 size: 11 residues. The CDR3 loop reads CASSQAYEQYF. The CDR3 DNA reads as TGTGCCAGCAGCCAAGCCTACGAGCAGTACTTC.

This clonotype has just a few counts. This chain connects TRBV20-1 to TRBJ2-3; D perhaps matches TRBD1 (5 bases). The CDR3 runs 13 residues. The ends were cut back, 6 bases at V and 5 bases at J, with 15 bases in the middle. The germline CDR1 and CDR2 sequences are DFQATT and SNEGSKA (reference sequence). The CDR3 protein is CSAPVQGGDTQYF. In DNA form, the CDR3 reads TGCAGTGCCCCGGTCCAGGGTGGAGATACGCAGTATTTT.